This T cell receptor (beta chain) is from a study of Ad26.COV2.S vaccination and SARS-CoV-2 variants (dated by TCRdb to about 2021). Broadly, across the study: Vaccine-arm donors came from COV1001, a multicentre, randomized, double-blind, placebo-controlled phase I-IIa trial of Ad26.COV2.S in healthy adults. Dosing of Ad26.COV2.S was intramuscular, at either 5x10^10 or 1x10^11 viral particles, delivered as one shot or as two shots spaced 56 days apart. The specificity and breadth of SARS-CoV-2-reactive T cell receptors after Ad26.COV2.S vaccination were assessed by TCRbeta repertoire sequencing. The TCR-sequenced set comprised approximately 32 samples: about 19 Ad26.COV2.S vaccine recipients, 5 placebo recipients and 8 SARS-CoV-2 convalescent individuals. Trial participants were randomized into five groups of five, in which low-dose or high-dose Ad26.COV2.S was given once or twice, or placebo was given on both occasions. Investigators did not know the trial group allocation while performing experiments and assessing outcomes.

From a lookup of the germline V gene (reference sequence), CDR1 and CDR2 are LNHDA and SQIVND. Including the terminal cysteine and phenylalanine, the CDR3 comprises 16 residues. Only the CDR3 region is kept as DNA, spanning 48 bases read in frame from base 1. A distance of 6 bases separates the germline ends of V and J, which lose 0 bases and 0 bases respectively. Summary of the overall study and its limitations: According to the authors, total T cell responses may have been underestimated by the TCR breadth and depth analyses. Vaccine and placebo recipients had comparable non-spike TCR breadth, which fits with the vaccine containing only spike. Ad26.COV2.S recipients had higher spike-specific TCR breadth than placebo recipients (P = 0.0014). The study was not powered to compare responses between vaccine doses or regimens. Substantial breadth of spike-specific CD8+ and CD4+ T cell responses was reported after vaccination.

The sample's treatment or condition label, decoded: around 19 received Ad26.COV2.S at low or high dose, single or two shots; about five received placebo; per-sample allocation not given. Repertoires of vaccine and placebo recipients were sequenced from samples taken on day 63 after the first injection. Between 29 July and 7 August 2020, Cohort 1b enrolled 25 adults aged 18-55 years at one site in Boston, USA. As a vaccine, Ad26.COV2.S was a replication-incompetent adenovirus type 26 vector that expressed a prefusion-stabilized SARS-CoV-2 spike protein derived from the original Wuhan strain. Details on this clone: It has no known antigen specificity. Base quality data are lacking; no much larger clone is found one base away.

The immunoSEQ Assay was the method used to sequence TCRbeta CDR3 regions. After extraction, genomic DNA underwent amplification by bias-controlled multiplex PCR, followed by high-throughput sequencing. Turning to the authors' computational methods: To quantify the absolute abundance of every unique TCRbeta CDR3 region, sequences were collapsed and filtered. T cell fraction was estimated by normalizing TCRbeta template counts to usable DNA, with usable DNA measured through amplification of reference genes found in all nucleated cells. Repertoire TCRs were annotated as SARS-CoV-2-specific when V gene, CDR3 amino acid sequence and J gene were exactly matched to a known reactive TCR set. The reference SARS-CoV-2 TCR set was derived from MIRA and filtered for enrichment in COVID-19-positive ImmuneCODE repertoires, a step that removed public or cross-reactive TCRs. Drawing on the MIRA antigens, annotated TCRs were analysed further at the level of specific ORF or position within ORF. Breadth was defined as the number of annotated unique rearrangements divided by the total number of unique productive rearrangements, and depth was defined as the summed frequency of the annotated unique rearrangements. Two-sided Wilcoxon rank-sum tests were applied when comparing TCR breadth between groups. Not all clones reach the TCRdb copy of this immuneACCESS table, which keeps in-frame sequences only. Checked studies attribute under half of the gap to unresolved V genes and leave the rest unexplained. For V, J and clone size, that table is used; D and trimming come from the DNA. The table for this sample lists approximately 480,000 clones; around 85% of them were counted only once. The leading ten clones occupy roughly 13% of the sample.

The sequence came from a person between 18 and 65 years old who received the Ad26.COV2.S COVID-19 vaccine or a placebo. Rearrangement joined TRBV19 to TRBJ2-6; the D gene cannot be named for sure. Here the sequenced sample was peripheral blood, taken in a trial of Ad26.COV2.S vaccine versus placebo. At the DNA level, the sequence is TGTGCCAGTAGTATAGAGAATTTCTCTGGGGCCAACGTCCTGACTTTC. The encoded protein is CASSIENFSGANVLTF.